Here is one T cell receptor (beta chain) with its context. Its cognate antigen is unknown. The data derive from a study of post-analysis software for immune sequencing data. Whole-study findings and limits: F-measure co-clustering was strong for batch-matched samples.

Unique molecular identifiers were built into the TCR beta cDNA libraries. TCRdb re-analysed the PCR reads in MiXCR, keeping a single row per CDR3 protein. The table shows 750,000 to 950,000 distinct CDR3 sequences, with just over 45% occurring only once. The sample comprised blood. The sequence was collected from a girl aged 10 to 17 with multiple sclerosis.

The DNA of the CDR3 is TGTGCCAGCAGCCCCGGACTAGCGGGAGGTAATGGGGCCAACGTCCTGACTTTC. It encodes CASSPGLAGGNGANVLTF. This rearrangement joins TRBV7-8 to TRBJ2-6; the match to TRBD2 covers 14 bases. Germline trimming cut 5 bases from V and 3 bases from J; bases unmatched to any gene: 6. CDR3 length: 18 residues. Germline V gene data show CDR1 as SGHVS and CDR2 as FQNEAQ.